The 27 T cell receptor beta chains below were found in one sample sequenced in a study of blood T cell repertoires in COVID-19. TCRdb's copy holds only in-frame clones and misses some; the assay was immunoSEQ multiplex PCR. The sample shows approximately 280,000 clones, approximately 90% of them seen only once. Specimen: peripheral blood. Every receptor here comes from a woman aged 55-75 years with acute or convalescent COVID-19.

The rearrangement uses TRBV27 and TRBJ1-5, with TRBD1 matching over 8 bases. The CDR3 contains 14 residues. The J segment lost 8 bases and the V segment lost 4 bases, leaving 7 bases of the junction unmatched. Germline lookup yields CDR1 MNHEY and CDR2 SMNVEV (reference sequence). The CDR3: CASSSRTGMEPQHF. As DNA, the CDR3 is TGTGCCAGCAGTTCCCGGACAGGGATGGAGCCCCAGCATTTT.

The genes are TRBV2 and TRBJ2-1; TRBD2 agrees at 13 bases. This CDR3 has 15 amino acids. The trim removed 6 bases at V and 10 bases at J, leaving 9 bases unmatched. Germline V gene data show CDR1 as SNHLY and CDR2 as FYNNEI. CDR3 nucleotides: TGTGCCAGCAGGGGGACTAGCGGGACCAGGTGGGAGCAGTTCTTC. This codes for CASRGTSGTRWEQFF.

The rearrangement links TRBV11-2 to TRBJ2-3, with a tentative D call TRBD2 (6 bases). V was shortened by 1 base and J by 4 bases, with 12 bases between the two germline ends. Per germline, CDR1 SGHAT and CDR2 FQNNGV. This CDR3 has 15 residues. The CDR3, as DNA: TGTGCCAGCAGCTTAGGACTAGTTCTCTCAGATACGCAGTATTTT. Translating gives CASSLGLVLSDTQYF.

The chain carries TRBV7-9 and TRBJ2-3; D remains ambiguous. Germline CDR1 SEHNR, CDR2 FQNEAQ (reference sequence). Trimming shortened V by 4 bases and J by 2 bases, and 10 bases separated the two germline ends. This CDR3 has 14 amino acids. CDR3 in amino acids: CASSSPVDTDTQYF. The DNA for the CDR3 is TGTGCCAGCAGCTCACCGGTTGACACAGATACGCAGTATTTT.

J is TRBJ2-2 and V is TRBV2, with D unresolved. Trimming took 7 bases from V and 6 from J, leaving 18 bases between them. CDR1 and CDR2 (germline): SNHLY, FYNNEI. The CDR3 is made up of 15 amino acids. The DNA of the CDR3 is TGTGCCAGCACCTCGACTGGGTACCGATCCGGGGAGCTGTTTTTT. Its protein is CASTSTGYRSGELFF.

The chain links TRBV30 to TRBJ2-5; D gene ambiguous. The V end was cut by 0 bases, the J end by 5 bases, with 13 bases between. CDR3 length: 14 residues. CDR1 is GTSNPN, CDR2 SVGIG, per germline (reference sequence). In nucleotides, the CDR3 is TGTGCCTGGAGTGTACGTTCAGGCTGGGAGACCCAGTACTTC. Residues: CAWSVRSGWETQYF. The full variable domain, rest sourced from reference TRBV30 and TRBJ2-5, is SQTIHQWPATLVQPVGSPLSLECTVEGTSNPNLYWYRQAAGRGLQLLFYSVGIGQISSEVPQNLSASRPQDRQFILSSKKLLLSDSGFYLCAWSVRSGWETQYFGPGTRLLVL.

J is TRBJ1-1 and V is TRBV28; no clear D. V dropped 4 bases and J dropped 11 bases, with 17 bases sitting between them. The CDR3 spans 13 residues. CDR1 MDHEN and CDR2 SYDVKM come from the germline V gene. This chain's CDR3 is CASSSYALFEAFF. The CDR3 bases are TGTGCCAGCAGTTCCTACGCCCTCTTCGAGGCTTTCTTT.

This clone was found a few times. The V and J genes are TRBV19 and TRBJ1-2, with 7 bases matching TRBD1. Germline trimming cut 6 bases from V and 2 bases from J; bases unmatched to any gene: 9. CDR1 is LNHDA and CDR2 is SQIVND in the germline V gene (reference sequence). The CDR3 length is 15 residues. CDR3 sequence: CASSLLNRGNYGYTF. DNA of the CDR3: TGTGCCAGTAGCCTCCTGAACAGGGGAAACTATGGCTACACCTTC.

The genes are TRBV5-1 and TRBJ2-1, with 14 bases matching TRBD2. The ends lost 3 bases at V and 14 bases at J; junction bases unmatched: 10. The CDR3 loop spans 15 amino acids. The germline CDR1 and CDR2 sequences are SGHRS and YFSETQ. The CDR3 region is CASSSGTSGRAGEFF. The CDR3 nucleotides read TGCGCCAGCAGCTCCGGGACTAGCGGGAGAGCCGGGGAGTTCTTC.

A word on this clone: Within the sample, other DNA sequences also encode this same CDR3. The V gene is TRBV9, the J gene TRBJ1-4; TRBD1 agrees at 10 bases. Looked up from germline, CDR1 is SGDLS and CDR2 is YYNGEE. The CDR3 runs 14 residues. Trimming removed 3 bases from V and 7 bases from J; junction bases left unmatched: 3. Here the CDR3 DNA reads TGTGCCAGCAGCGATCGGGACAGGGGTGAAAAACTGTTTTTT. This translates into CASSDRDRGEKLFF.

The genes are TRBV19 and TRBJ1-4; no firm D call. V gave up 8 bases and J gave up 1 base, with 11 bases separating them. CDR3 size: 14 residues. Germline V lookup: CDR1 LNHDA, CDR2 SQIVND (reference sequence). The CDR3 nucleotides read TGTGCCAGTCGGGTTTTGGGAACTAATGAAAAACTGTTTTTT. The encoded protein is CASRVLGTNEKLFF.

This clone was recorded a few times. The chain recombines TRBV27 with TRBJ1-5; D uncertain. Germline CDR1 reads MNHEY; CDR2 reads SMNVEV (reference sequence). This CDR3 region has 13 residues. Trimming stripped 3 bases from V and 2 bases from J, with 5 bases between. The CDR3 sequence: CASSLAGNQPQHF. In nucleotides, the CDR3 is TGTGCCAGCAGTTTGGCTGGCAATCAGCCCCAGCATTTT.

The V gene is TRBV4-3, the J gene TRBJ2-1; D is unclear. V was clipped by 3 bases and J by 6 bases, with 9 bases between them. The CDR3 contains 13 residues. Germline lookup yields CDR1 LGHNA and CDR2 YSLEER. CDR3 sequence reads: CASSHKRSNEQFF. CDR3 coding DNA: TGCGCCAGCAGCCATAAACGGTCCAATGAGCAGTTCTTC.

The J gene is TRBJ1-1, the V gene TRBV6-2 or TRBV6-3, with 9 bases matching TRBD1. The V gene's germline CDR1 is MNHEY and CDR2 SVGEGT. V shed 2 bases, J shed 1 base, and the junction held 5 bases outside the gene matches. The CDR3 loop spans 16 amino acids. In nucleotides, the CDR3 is TGTGCCAGCAGTTACACCTCGGGACAGGGGAACACTGAAGCTTTCTTT. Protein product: CASSYTSGQGNTEAFF.

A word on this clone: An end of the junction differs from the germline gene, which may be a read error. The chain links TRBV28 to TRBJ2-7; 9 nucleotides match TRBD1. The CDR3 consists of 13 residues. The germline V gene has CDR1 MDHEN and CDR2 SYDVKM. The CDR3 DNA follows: TGTGCCGGCAGTAGACAGGGGGTTTGGGAGCAGTACTTC. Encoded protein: CAGSRQGVWEQYF.

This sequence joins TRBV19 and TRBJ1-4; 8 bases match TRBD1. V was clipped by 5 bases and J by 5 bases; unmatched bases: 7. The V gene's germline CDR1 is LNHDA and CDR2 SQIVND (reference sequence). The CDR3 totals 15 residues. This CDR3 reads CASSGPGTGNEKLFF. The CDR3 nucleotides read TGTGCCAGTAGTGGACCCGGGACAGGCAATGAAAAACTGTTTTTT.

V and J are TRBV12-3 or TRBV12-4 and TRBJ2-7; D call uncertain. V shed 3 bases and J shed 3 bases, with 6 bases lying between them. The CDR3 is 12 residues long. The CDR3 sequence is CASSFAGYEQYF. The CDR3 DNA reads TGTGCCAGCAGTTTTGCCGGCTACGAGCAGTACTTC.

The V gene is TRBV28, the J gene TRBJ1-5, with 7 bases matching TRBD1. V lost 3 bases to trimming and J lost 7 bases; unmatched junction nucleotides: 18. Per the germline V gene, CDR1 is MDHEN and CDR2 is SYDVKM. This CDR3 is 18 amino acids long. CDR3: CASSFPWDSQSFVQPQHF. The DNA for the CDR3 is TGTGCCAGCAGTTTCCCTTGGGACAGCCAGTCCTTTGTGCAGCCCCAGCATTTT.

CDR3 nucleotides: TGTGCCAGCAGCTCTGAGTACGAGCAGTACTTC. It specifies CASSSEYEQYF. The chain joins TRBV5-4 to TRBJ2-7, with D uncertain. The germline V gene encodes CDR1 SGHNT and CDR2 YYREEE (reference sequence). The CDR3 contains 11 residues. V lost 3 bases and J lost 4, with 5 bases in between.

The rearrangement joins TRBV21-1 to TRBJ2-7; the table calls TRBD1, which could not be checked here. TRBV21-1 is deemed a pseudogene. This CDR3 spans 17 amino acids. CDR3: CASSKEMADTSSYEQYF. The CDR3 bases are TGTGCCAGCAGCAAAGAGATGGCGGACACGAGCTCCTACGAGCAGTACTTC.

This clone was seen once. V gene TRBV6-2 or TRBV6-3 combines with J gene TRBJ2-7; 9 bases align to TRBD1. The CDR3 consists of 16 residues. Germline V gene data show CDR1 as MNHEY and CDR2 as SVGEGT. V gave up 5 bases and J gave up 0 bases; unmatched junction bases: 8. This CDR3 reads CASSLRRDRDSYEQYF. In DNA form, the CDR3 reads TGTGCCAGCAGTCTTCGCCGGGACAGGGACTCCTACGAGCAGTACTTC.

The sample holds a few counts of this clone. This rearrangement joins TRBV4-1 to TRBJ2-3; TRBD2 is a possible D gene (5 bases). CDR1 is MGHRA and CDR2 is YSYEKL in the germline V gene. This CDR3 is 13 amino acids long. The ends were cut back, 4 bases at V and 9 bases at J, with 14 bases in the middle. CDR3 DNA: TGCGCCAGCAGCCGGCTGGAGGTTGAGACGCAGTATTTT. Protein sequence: CASSRLEVETQYF.

CDR3: CASSPMVASEQYF. The CDR3 region has the DNA TGTGCCAGCAGCCCTATGGTAGCCTCCGAGCAGTACTTC. J is TRBJ2-7 and V is TRBV3-1 (or the pseudogene TRBV3-2); no reliable D call. V lost 4 bases and J 6 bases, leaving 13 bases between the germline ends. This CDR3 has 13 amino acids. Germline V gives CDR1 LGHDT, CDR2 YNNKEL (reference sequence).

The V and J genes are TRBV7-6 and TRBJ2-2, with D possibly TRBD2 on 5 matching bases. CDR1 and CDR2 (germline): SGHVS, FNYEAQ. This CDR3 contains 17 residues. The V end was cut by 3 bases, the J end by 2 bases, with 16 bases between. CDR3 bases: TGTGCCAGCAGCTTGGGTTGGGAGACCTTAAACACCGGGGAGCTGTTTTTT. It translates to CASSLGWETLNTGELFF.

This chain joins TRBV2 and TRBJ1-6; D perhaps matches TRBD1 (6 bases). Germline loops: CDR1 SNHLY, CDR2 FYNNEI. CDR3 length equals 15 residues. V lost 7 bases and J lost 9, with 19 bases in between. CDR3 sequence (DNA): TGTGCCAGCAACGAAGACAGGTCGGCGGGTTCACCCCTCCACTTT. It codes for CASNEDRSAGSPLHF.

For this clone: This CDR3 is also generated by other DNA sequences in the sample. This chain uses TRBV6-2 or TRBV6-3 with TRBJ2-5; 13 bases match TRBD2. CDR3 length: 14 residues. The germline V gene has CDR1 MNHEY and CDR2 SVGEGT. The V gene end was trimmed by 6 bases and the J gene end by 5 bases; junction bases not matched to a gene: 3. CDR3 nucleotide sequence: TGTGCCAGCAGCCGGACTAGCGGGAGTGAGACCCAGTACTTC. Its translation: CASSRTSGSETQYF.

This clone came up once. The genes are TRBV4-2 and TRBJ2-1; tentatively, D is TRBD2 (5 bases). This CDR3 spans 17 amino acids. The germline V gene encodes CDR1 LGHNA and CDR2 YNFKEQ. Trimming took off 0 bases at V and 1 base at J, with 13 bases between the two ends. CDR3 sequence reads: CASSQDRMDSSYNEQFF. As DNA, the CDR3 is TGTGCCAGCAGCCAAGATAGGATGGACTCGTCCTACAATGAGCAGTTCTTC.